The rows below give T cell receptor beta chains drawn from one sample of a study of blood T cell repertoires in COVID-19. Data came from immunoSEQ multiplex PCR; TCRdb stores just in-frame clones and leaves some out. The data contain some 100,000 clones, about 86% of them singletons. The specimen was PBMCs or T cells enriched from blood (not recorded which). Receptors originate from a woman aged 45-60 years who had recovered from COVID-19. Both conserved end residues are part of each CDR3. Fields, in order: V gene, J gene, clone size, D gene, CDR3 protein, CDR3 DNA. D genes are given only for firm matches. Some rows have no size entry. The others give once, few or many, or a class for an expanded clone.

>TRBV2|TRBJ1-3|NA|NA
CASSVLRASGNTIYF
TGTGCCAGCAGTGTACTCAGGGCCTCTGGAAACACCATATATTTT
>TRBV15|TRBJ2-3|NA|NA
CATSPGHGTDTQYF
TGTGCCACCAGCCCGGGACATGGCACAGATACGCAGTATTTT
>TRBV5-1|TRBJ2-7|NA|NA
CASRTESGSYEQYF
TGCGCCAGCAGGACCGAATCGGGGTCCTACGAGCAGTACTTC
>TRBV11-2|TRBJ2-2|once|NA
CASSLADWNTGELFF
TGTGCCAGCAGCTTAGCTGACTGGAACACCGGGGAGCTGTTTTTT
>TRBV28|TRBJ2-7|NA|TRBD1
CASSFGDSSYEQYF
TGTGCCAGCAGTTTCGGGGACAGCTCCTACGAGCAGTACTTC
>TRBV28|TRBJ1-4|NA|TRBD1
CASSTLTGGTEKLFF
TGTGCCAGCAGTACCCTGACAGGGGGCACTGAAAAACTGTTTTTT
>TRBV19|TRBJ2-4|NA|TRBD1
CASVGGPAKNIQYF
TGTGCCAGTGTAGGGGGCCCAGCCAAAAACATTCAGTACTTC
>TRBV5-1|TRBJ2-7|NA|NA
CASSLVNEDQYF
TGCGCCAGCAGCTTGGTCAATGAGGATCAGTACTTC
>TRBV5-4|TRBJ2-1|NA|TRBD1
CASSLGGTGVNNEQFF
TGTGCCAGCAGCTTGGGGGGGACAGGGGTCAACAATGAGCAGTTCTTC
>TRBV28|TRBJ2-7|NA|TRBD1
CASKSGTENEQYF
TGTGCCAGCAAATCCGGGACAGAAAACGAGCAGTACTTC
>TRBV19|TRBJ1-1|few|TRBD1
CASSFDRGAFF
TGTGCCAGTAGTTTTGACAGGGGAGCTTTCTTT
>TRBV7-3|TRBJ2-3|many|TRBD2
CASSLTGAPTGGMDTQYF
TGTGCCAGCAGCTTAACGGGGGCCCCCACGGGGGGGATGGATACGCAGTATTTT